The 5 T cell receptor beta chains reported below all come from one sample, sequenced in a study of blood T cells in healthy people across ages. It was with a sample-barcoded 5' primer and a J-beta primer mix that a second PCR of roughly 6 to 11 cycles was run. One entry per CDR3 protein results from TCRdb running MiXCR on the 5' RACE reads. The repertoire includes around 1,000,000 distinct CDR3 sequences, about two fifths of them detected once, and around 12% sits in the top ten. The specimen sequenced was blood. The receptors shown here come from a man younger than 35 in good health.

The chain uses TRBV20-1 and TRBJ1-5; D gene uncertain. Looked up from germline, CDR1 is DFQATT and CDR2 is SNEGSKA (reference sequence). The CDR3 sequence is 13 residues long. V was cut by 3 bases and J by 3 bases, with 9 bases left in between. This CDR3 reads CSARYSFNQPQHF. Here the CDR3 DNA reads TGCAGTGCTAGGTACAGCTTCAATCAGCCCCAGCATTTT.

This clonotype was counted between two and nine times. The chain employs TRBV3-1 and TRBJ1-2, with D unclear. The CDR3 spans 15 residues. Germline V gene data show CDR1 as LGHDT and CDR2 as YNNKEL (reference sequence). V gave up 1 base and J gave up 0 bases, with 9 bases separating them. CDR3 coding DNA: TGTGCCAGCAGCCAAGCTGGCCAATCTAACTATGGCTACACCTTC. Translation gives CASSQAGQSNYGYTF.

The chain is built from TRBV7-2 and TRBJ2-5; TRBD2 matches 11 bases. Judging by the DNA end, TRBJ2-1 fits better; the J call may be wrong. CDR1 SGHTA and CDR2 FQGNSA come from the germline V gene. The CDR3 totals 19 residues. CDR3 in amino acids: CASSPKGGTSGAHQETQFF. Here the CDR3 DNA reads TGTGCCAGCAGCCCAAAAGGCGGGACTAGCGGCGCTCACCAAGAGACCCAGTTCTTC.

This clonotype was seen repeatedly, ten times or more. CDR3: CASSQGSRDGLADTQYF. CDR3 DNA sequence: TGTGCCAGCAGCCAAGGTAGTAGGGATGGGCTTGCAGATACGCAGTATTTT. This chain joins TRBV4-2 and TRBJ2-3; D not certain. There are 17 residues in the CDR3. Deletions cut 1 base from V and 4 bases from J, with 18 bases between. Germline V gene data show CDR1 as LGHNA and CDR2 as YNFKEQ.

Concerning this clonotype: At one end the junction does not follow the germline gene, possibly because of a read error. This chain uses TRBV7-9 with TRBJ2-1; 7 nucleotides align to TRBD1. Germline V lookup: CDR1 SEHNR, CDR2 FQNEAQ (reference sequence). This CDR3 is built from 17 residues. This CDR3 reads CASSLAPGQSSYNEQFF. The CDR3 coding sequence is TGTGCCAGCAGCCTAGCCCCGGGACAGAGCTCCTACAATGAGCAGTTCTTC.